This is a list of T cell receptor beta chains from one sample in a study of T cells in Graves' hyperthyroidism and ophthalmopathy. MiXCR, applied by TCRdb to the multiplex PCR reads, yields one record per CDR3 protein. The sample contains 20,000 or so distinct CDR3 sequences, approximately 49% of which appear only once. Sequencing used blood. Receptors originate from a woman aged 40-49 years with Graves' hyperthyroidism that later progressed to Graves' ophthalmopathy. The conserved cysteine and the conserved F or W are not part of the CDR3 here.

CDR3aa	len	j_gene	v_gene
ASSPVGGYQPQH	12	TRBJ1-5	TRBV7-3
ASSQRLAGAETQY	13	TRBJ2-5	TRBV7-9
ATSSLEGIYEQY	12	TRBJ2-7	TRBV15
SGKLQGENQPQH	12	TRBJ1-5	TRBV29-1
ASSIDGRTLRGEKLF	15	TRBJ1-4	TRBV19
ASSYSGYATDEQF	13	TRBJ2-1	TRBV7-8
ATSDFLAGANEQF	13	TRBJ2-1	TRBV24-1
ATSRFGGETQY	11	TRBJ2-5	TRBV15
ASSDGPNTEAF	11	TRBJ1-1	TRBV6-4
ASSKGGGSYNSPLH	14	TRBJ1-6	TRBV6-6
ASSFATSAGTYNEQF	15	TRBJ2-1	TRBV5-1
ASSLQTSAAETQY	13	TRBJ2-5	TRBV7-2
ANLDTRGYSNQPQH	14	TRBJ1-5	TRBV19
RAEDKTNLTRGDYEQY	16	TRBJ2-7	TRBV29-1
SARTQTGWVHEQY	13	TRBJ2-7	TRBV20-1
ASSVLAGEGSYEQY	14	TRBJ2-7	TRBV6-1
SVERDRDWGADTQY	14	TRBJ2-3	TRBV29-1
SSPGLAGDTDTQY	13	TRBJ2-3	TRBV20-1
SAVGTSAYNEQF	12	TRBJ2-1	TRBV20-1
ATSGTSDTGELF	12	TRBJ2-2	TRBV24-1
ASRHRTYQETQY	12	TRBJ2-5	TRBV6-2/TRBV6-3
ASSESGTRQLF	11	TRBJ2-2	TRBV2
ASSLWGGREVAY	12	TRBJ2-7	TRBV7-9
AIRDYLSSTDTQY	13	TRBJ2-3	TRBV10-3
ATSKTSGRPDTQY	13	TRBJ2-3	TRBV24-1
ASSGVGGRRYEQY	13	TRBJ2-7	TRBV12-3/TRBV12-4
SARGALYYGYT	11	TRBJ1-2	TRBV20-1
ASSVATDTQY	10	TRBJ2-3	TRBV2
ASSRDTLPSERNTIY	15	TRBJ1-3	TRBV6-5
ASSIRTSGIYNEQF	14	TRBJ2-1	TRBV5-6
ASSVGDIS	8	TRBJ1-2	TRBV6-1
SARDFQAAYEQY	12	TRBJ2-7	TRBV20-1
ASIPGSPTGELF	12	TRBJ2-2	TRBV6-1
ASRGTDTQY	9	TRBJ2-3	TRBV7-9
ASSRQGANEKLF	12	TRBJ1-4	TRBV4-1
ASSLAGTNAGELF	13	TRBJ2-2	TRBV5-1
ASSVVVSDTQY	11	TRBJ2-3	TRBV9
ASTQGSGAYEQY	12	TRBJ2-7	TRBV6-1
ASSSKTTPLAGGPREQY	17	TRBJ2-7	TRBV25-1
ASSLRGQGLGDTQY	14	TRBJ2-3	TRBV7-6
ASSHLAGASEQY	12	TRBJ2-7	TRBV6-6
SVDEGIDEQY	10	TRBJ2-7	TRBV29-1
ASSSGSSYEQY	11	TRBJ2-7	TRBV11-3
ASSIIQTYEQY	11	TRBJ2-7	TRBV6-6
ASSTSRGASNQPQH	14	TRBJ1-5	TRBV6-6